This T cell receptor (beta chain) appears in the sequencing data of a study of blood T cells in healthy people across ages. The wider study: T cells yielded about one barcoded beta molecule per two cells through template switching.

Together with a sample-barcoded 5' primer, a J-beta primer mix was included in a second PCR lasting roughly 6 to 12 cycles. TCRdb passed the 5' RACE reads through MiXCR, listing each CDR3 protein once. The sample has some 1.5 million distinct CDR3 sequences, 28% seen once. Aged about 6 to 95, donors were systemically healthy Caucasians from Russia. Each donor's blood draw was roughly 10 milliliters of peripheral blood. This receptor was identified in a woman aged 25 to 45 in good health. Sequenced sample: blood.

CDR3 sequence (DNA): TGTGCCAGCAGCCCGATGGGGGGGTCGAACACCGGGGAGCTGTTTTTT. Protein: CASSPMGGSNTGELFF. The chain employs TRBV7-2 and TRBJ2-2, with TRBD2 identical over 7 bases. Germline V gene lookup returns CDR1 SGHTA and CDR2 FQGNSA. The CDR3 spans 16 residues. Unmatched junction bases numbered 6, after V lost 5 bases and J lost 0 bases.